Presented here are 3 T cell receptor beta chains from one specimen sequenced in a study of shared clonotypes between healthy human individuals. CD45RO-negative, CCR7-selected cells formed the naive CD8 fraction, which excluded terminally differentiated effector memory CD45RA+ cells. TCRdb's copy holds only in-frame clones and misses some; the assay was immunoSEQ multiplex PCR. Altogether 1.5 million to 2.5 million clones are present, approximately 94% being singletons, with the ten largest covering approximately 1.2%. The sample taken for sequencing was naive CD8+ T cells sorted from blood. Every receptor here comes from a man aged 18 to 30 in good health.

V and J are TRBV20-1 and TRBJ1-2; D is unclear. The V and J ends lost 6 bases and 8 bases respectively, with 7 bases between them. The CDR3 is 9 amino acids. CDR1 and CDR2 (germline): DFQATT, SNEGSKA (reference sequence). CDR3 protein: CSAAEGYTF. The DNA for the CDR3 is TGCAGTGCCGCGGAGGGCTACACCTTC.

V and J are TRBV9 and TRBJ2-7; D is possibly TRBD1 (5 bases). Trimming left V 3 bases short and J 1 base short, with 14 bases between. The CDR3 runs 15 residues. The V gene's germline CDR1 is SGDLS and CDR2 YYNGEE. The CDR3 DNA is TGTGCCAGCAGCGGTGGTCCTGGGGCGTCCTACGAGCAGTACTTC. Its translation: CASSGGPGASYEQYF.

The V call is TRBV30, the J call TRBJ2-2; perhaps TRBD2 as D (5 bases). The CDR3 extends over 15 amino acids. Germline loops: CDR1 GTSNPN, CDR2 SVGIG (reference sequence). V was cut by 0 bases and J by 5 bases, with 13 bases left in between. The CDR3: CAWSVLVPGTGELFF. The DNA of the CDR3 is TGTGCCTGGAGTGTTTTAGTGCCGGGAACCGGGGAGCTGTTTTTT.